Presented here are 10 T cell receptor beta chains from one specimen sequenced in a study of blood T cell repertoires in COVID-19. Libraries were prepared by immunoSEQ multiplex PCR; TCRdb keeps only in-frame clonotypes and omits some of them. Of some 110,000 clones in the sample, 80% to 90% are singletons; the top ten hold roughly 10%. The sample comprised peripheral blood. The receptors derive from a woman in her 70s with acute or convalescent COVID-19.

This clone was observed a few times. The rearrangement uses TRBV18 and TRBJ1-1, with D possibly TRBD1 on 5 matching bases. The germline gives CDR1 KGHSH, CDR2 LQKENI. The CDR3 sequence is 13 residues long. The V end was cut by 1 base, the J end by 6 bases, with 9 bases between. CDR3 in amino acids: CASSPRAGPEAFF. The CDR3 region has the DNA TGTGCCAGCTCACCACGGGCAGGGCCTGAAGCTTTCTTT.

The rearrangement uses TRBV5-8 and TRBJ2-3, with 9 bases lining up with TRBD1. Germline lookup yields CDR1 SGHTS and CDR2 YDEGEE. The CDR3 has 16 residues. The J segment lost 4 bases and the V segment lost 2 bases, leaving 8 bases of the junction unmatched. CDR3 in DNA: TGTGCCAGCAGCTTCGGGACAGGGATAGTAGCAGATACGCAGTATTTT. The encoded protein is CASSFGTGIVADTQYF.

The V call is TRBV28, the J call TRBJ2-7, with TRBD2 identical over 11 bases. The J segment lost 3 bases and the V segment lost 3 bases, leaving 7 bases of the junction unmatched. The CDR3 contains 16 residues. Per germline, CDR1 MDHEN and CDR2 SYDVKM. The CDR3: CASSFLPGLADYEQYF. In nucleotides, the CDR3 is TGTGCCAGCAGTTTTTTACCGGGACTAGCGGACTACGAGCAGTACTTC.

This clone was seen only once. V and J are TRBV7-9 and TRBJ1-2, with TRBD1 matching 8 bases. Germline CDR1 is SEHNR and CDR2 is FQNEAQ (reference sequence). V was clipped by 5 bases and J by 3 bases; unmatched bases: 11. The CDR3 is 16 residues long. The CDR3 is CASSPGWQGAYYGYTF. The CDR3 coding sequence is TGTGCCAGCAGCCCCGGGTGGCAGGGGGCGTACTATGGCTACACCTTC.

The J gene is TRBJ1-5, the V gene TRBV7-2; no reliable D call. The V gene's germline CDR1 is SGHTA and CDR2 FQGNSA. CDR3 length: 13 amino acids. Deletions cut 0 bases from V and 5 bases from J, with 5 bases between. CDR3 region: CASSLAADQPQHF. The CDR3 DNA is TGTGCCAGCAGCTTAGCGGCGGATCAGCCCCAGCATTTT. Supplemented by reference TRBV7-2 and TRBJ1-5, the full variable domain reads GAGVSQSPSNKVTEKGKDVELRCDPISGHTALYWYRQSLGQGLEFLIYFQGNSAPDKSGLPSDRFSAERTGGSVSTLTIQRTQQEDSAVYLCASSLAADQPQHFGDGTRLSIL.

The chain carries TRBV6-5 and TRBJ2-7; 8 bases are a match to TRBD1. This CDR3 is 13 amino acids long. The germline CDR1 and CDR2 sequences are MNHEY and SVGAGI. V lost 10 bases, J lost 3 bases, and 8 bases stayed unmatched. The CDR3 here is CATMTGVDYEQYF. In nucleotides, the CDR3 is TGTGCCACCATGACAGGGGTGGACTACGAGCAGTACTTC.

Written as DNA, the CDR3 is TGTGCCAGCAGGGAACTAGCGGGGACGGAGACCCAGTACTTC. It encodes CASRELAGTETQYF. The chain carries TRBV2 and TRBJ2-5; 10 bases agree with TRBD2. V lost 6 bases to trimming and J lost 5 bases; unmatched junction nucleotides: 6. From germline, CDR1 is SNHLY and CDR2 FYNNEI. The CDR3 has 14 residues.

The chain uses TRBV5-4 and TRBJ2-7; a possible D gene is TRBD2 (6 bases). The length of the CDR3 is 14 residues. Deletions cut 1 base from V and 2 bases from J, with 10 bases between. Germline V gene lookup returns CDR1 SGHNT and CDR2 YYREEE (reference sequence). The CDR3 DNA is TGTGCCAGCAGCTTGCCTAGCGCCCCCTACGAGCAGTACTTC. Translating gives CASSLPSAPYEQYF.

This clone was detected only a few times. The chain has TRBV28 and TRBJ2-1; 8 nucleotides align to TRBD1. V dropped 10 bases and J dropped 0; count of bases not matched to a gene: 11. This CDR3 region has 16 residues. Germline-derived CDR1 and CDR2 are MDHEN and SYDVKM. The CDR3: CATSQGGPSSYNEQFF. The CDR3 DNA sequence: TGTGCCACCTCACAGGGGGGACCAAGCTCCTACAATGAGCAGTTCTTC.

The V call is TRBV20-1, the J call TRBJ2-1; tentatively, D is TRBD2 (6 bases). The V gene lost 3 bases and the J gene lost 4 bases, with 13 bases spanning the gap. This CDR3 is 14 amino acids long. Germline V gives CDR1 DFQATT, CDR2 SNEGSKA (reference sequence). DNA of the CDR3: TGCAGTGCTAGTGGTGGAGGGGCATACAATGAGCAGTTCTTC. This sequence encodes CSASGGGAYNEQFF.